This TCR beta chain was identified during a study of neurological immune-mediated disorders. Regarding the study as a whole: Patients with HTLV-1-associated myelopathy had the highest level of TCR clonal expansion, whereas patients with multiple sclerosis had the lowest level, falling beneath the level found in healthy controls.

Ten or more counts support this clonotype. Its antigen remains unknown. Synthesis of cDNA used 5'RACE (with 10-nucleotide random UMIs). Every sequencing run generated over 160 million TCR-beta sequences from 15-18 subjects. TCRdb passed the 5' RACE reads through MiXCR, listing each CDR3 protein once. The data contain around 56,000 distinct CDR3 sequences, under 30% of them seen just once; the ten biggest clones take up roughly 4.6%. V lost 0 bases, J lost 7 bases, and 6 bases stayed unmatched. The CDR3 has 14 residues. From germline, CDR1 is SGHRS and CDR2 YFSETQ. Documented time point: technical triplicate 2. Unsorted libraries were derived from 2 million PBMCs stored at -80 C.

The chain uses TRBV5-1 and TRBJ1-2; TRBD1 aligns across 7 bases. The sample was PBMCs. The clonotype comes from a man between 60 and 75 years old with HTLV-1-associated myelopathy (HAM/TSP). Written as DNA, the CDR3 is TGCGCCAGCAGCTTGGAGGGGAACAGGGGTGGCTACACCTTC. Translated, it gives CASSLEGNRGGYTF.